This T cell receptor (beta chain) was sequenced for a study of control samples from healthy donors and cancer patients. The method was immunoSEQ multiplex PCR; TCRdb's version includes in-frame clones alone and lacks a portion of them. The sample lists 200,000 or so clones, around 94% occurring once. The sequence was collected from a man aged 45-65 years in good health. Sample: blood.

Written as DNA, the CDR3 is TGTGCCTGGAGTAAGGTCAGCTCCTACAATGAGCAGTTCTTC. It is translated as CAWSKVSSYNEQFF. This chain links TRBV30 with TRBJ2-1; D unresolved. V dropped 2 bases and J dropped 0 bases, with 8 bases sitting between them. This CDR3 spans 14 amino acids. Germline CDR1 reads GTSNPN; CDR2 reads SVGIG (reference sequence).